One and the same sample provided the 16 T cell receptor beta chains below, sequenced in a study of radiation and T cells in renal cell carcinoma. Assay: immunoSEQ multiplex PCR; the TCRdb copy retains only in-frame clones and omits some. The repertoire has under 65,000 clones, over 70% of them found once; the top ten carry 6% to 8%. Time point denoted: baseline pretreatment blood. Treatment reported: 15 Gy SBRT to primary tumor, nephrectomy 4 weeks later. The starting material was blood, obtained from a patient whose treatment included radiotherapy and nephrectomy. The receptors were gathered from a man between 60 and 75 years old with renal cell carcinoma.

This chain connects TRBV11-2 to TRBJ1-2, with D unresolved. There are 14 residues in the CDR3. The V gene's germline CDR1 is SGHAT and CDR2 FQNNGV. The germline V and J ends were trimmed by 7 bases and 1 base, with 13 bases remaining between them. The CDR3 coding sequence is TGTGCCAGCACCCCAGACACTAATAACTATGGCTACACCTTC. The encoded protein is CASTPDTNNYGYTF.

The chain carries TRBV19 and TRBJ1-2; TRBD1 is a possible D gene (6 bases). CDR3 length: 14 residues. The germline CDR1 and CDR2 sequences are LNHDA and SQIVND (reference sequence). Trimming left V 4 bases short and J 5 bases short, with 14 bases between. In DNA form, the CDR3 reads TGTGCCAGTAGTACCTCCGGGACACAGTATGGCTACACCTTC. Translated, it gives CASSTSGTQYGYTF.

The chain employs TRBV9 and TRBJ2-6, with D hard to call. Trimming shortened V by 0 bases and J by 2 bases, and 6 bases separated the two germline ends. There are 15 residues in the CDR3. CDR1 is SGDLS, CDR2 YYNGEE, per germline. The CDR3 DNA reads TGTGCCAGCAGCGTAGGGGCTCCTGGGGCCAACGTCCTGACTTTC. Protein: CASSVGAPGANVLTF.

This clone showed up just a few times. This CDR3 is also generated by other DNA sequences in the sample. The chain links TRBV27 to TRBJ2-5, with a possible D match to TRBD2 (5 bases). Trimming pared 2 bases from V and 4 bases from J, leaving 5 bases between. This CDR3 is 12 amino acids long. Germline-derived CDR1 and CDR2 are MNHEY and SMNVEV (reference sequence). The CDR3 sequence: CASSLSGETQYF. Written as DNA, the CDR3 is TGTGCCAGCAGTTTAAGCGGAGAGACCCAGTACTTC.

The V call is TRBV18, the J call TRBJ1-2, with D hard to call. CDR1 and CDR2 from the germline V gene are KGHSH and LQKENI. CDR3 length equals 12 residues. V was cut by 1 base and J by 5 bases, with 5 bases left in between. In DNA, the CDR3 is TGTGCCAGCTCACCACAGGATTATGGCTACACCTTC. Protein: CASSPQDYGYTF. The full variable domain, its missing parts supplied by reference TRBV18 and TRBJ1-2, is NAGVMQNPRHLVRRRGQEARLRCSPMKGHSHVYWYRQLPEEGLKFMVYLQKENIIDESGMPKERFSAEFPKEGPSILRIQQVVRGDSAAYFCASSPQDYGYTFGSGTRLTVV.

The gene calls are TRBV10-1 and TRBJ2-7; TRBD1 agrees at 8 bases. The V segment lost 2 bases and the J segment 1 base; nucleotides outside the gene matches: 7. The CDR3 totals 16 residues. The V gene's germline CDR1 is WNHNN and CDR2 SYGVQD (reference sequence). The CDR3 sequence: CASSERPDRDSYEQYF. The CDR3, as DNA: TGCGCCAGCAGTGAGCGCCCGGACAGGGATTCCTACGAGCAGTACTTC.

The rearrangement joins TRBV11-2 to TRBJ1-1; D not resolved. From germline, CDR1 is SGHAT and CDR2 FQNNGV. V lost 3 bases, J lost 0 bases, and 8 bases lay in between. The CDR3 runs to 14 residues. Here the CDR3 DNA reads TGTGCCAGCAGCTTTAACACCTTGAACACTGAAGCTTTCTTT. This translates into CASSFNTLNTEAFF. The whole variable domain, remainder taken from reference TRBV11-2 and TRBJ1-1, is EAGVAQSPRYKIIEKRQSVAFWCNPISGHATLYWYQQILGQGPKLLIQFQNNGVVDDSQLPKDRFSAERLKGVDSTLKIQPAKLEDSAVYLCASSFNTLNTEAFFGQGTRLTVV.

The chain has TRBV7-6 and TRBJ1-1; 7 nucleotides match TRBD1. The germline CDR1 and CDR2 sequences are SGHVS and FNYEAQ. The CDR3 covers 14 residues. V was pared by 1 base and J by 4 bases, with 3 bases of the junction left unmatched. The CDR3 DNA is TGTGCCAGCAGCTTAGGACAGGGATTCACTGAAGCTTTCTTT. It yields the protein CASSLGQGFTEAFF.

The V gene is TRBV30, the J gene TRBJ2-4; 8 positions agree with TRBD1. Losses at the gene ends were 1 base for V and 7 bases for J; bases not matched to a gene: 3. The germline gives CDR1 GTSNPN, CDR2 SVGIG (reference sequence). CDR3 size: 13 residues. The CDR3: CAWSGQGYNIQYF. The CDR3 coding sequence is TGTGCCTGGAGTGGACAGGGGTACAACATTCAGTACTTC.

This chain uses TRBV18 with TRBJ2-5; D not certain. The length of the CDR3 is 14 residues. V gave up 3 bases and J gave up 1 base, with 9 bases separating them. Germline CDR1 is KGHSH and CDR2 is LQKENI. CDR3 region: CASSPTVFQETQYF. The CDR3 DNA reads as TGTGCCAGCTCACCCACAGTATTCCAAGAGACCCAGTACTTC.

CDR3 in DNA: TGTGCCAGCAGCTTGGGACAGCTCAATGAAAAACTGTTTTTT. This gives the protein CASSLGQLNEKLFF. The chain links TRBV5-5 to TRBJ1-4; TRBD1 is a possible D gene (5 bases). The germline CDR1 and CDR2 sequences are SGHKS and YYEKEE (reference sequence). This CDR3 has 14 amino acids. The ends were cut back, 0 bases at V and 5 bases at J, with 8 bases in the middle. The full variable domain, in which reference TRBV5-5 and TRBJ1-4 provide the parts outside the CDR3, is DAGVTQSPTHLIKTRGQQVTLRCSPISGHKSVSWYQQVLGQGPQFIFQYYEKEERGRGNFPDRFSARQFPNYSSELNVNALLLGDSALYLCASSLGQLNEKLFFGSGTQLSVL.

The chain is built from TRBV19 and TRBJ1-4; TRBD1 might be the D (5 bases). Germline CDR1 is LNHDA and CDR2 is SQIVND (reference sequence). V lost 4 bases and J lost 7, with 13 bases in between. The CDR3 consists of 14 residues. The CDR3 nucleotides are TGTGCCAGTAGTAGTGGGGGGTCCACTGAAAAACTGTTTTTT. Translating gives CASSSGGSTEKLFF. Together with reference TRBV19 and TRBJ1-4, the CDR3 gives the full variable domain: DGGITQSPKYLFRKEGQNVTLSCEQNLNHDAMYWYRQDPGQGLRLIYYSQIVNDFQKGDIAEGYSVSREKKESFPLTVTSAQKNPTAFYLCASSSGGSTEKLFFGSGTQLSVL.

This chain connects TRBV6-1 to TRBJ2-3; TRBD1 might be the D (5 bases). V dropped 7 bases and J dropped 0 bases, with 11 bases sitting between them. The CDR3 totals 14 residues. Germline lookup yields CDR1 MNHNS and CDR2 SASEGT. The CDR3 nucleotides are TGTGCCAGCAAGTTGACAGAAAGCACAGATACGCAGTATTTT. Translating gives CASKLTESTDTQYF.

CDR3 in DNA: TGCGCCAGCAGCCCCGCTAGCGGAGGGGCCCAAGAGACCCAGTACTTC. Translated, it gives CASSPASGGAQETQYF. The genes are TRBV5-1 and TRBJ2-5; 7 bases are a match to TRBD2. CDR1 and CDR2 (germline): SGHRS, YFSETQ. The J segment lost 1 base and the V segment lost 4 bases, leaving 10 bases of the junction unmatched. The CDR3 loop spans 16 amino acids.

Here the CDR3 reads CSASLAEEQFF. The CDR3 DNA sequence: TGCAGTGCTAGCTTGGCGGAAGAGCAGTTCTTC. This chain links TRBV20-1 with TRBJ2-1; no clear D gene. The CDR3 has 11 residues. Trimming took off 3 bases at V and 10 bases at J, with 10 bases between the two ends. Per germline, CDR1 DFQATT and CDR2 SNEGSKA (reference sequence).

The chain is built from TRBV29-1 and TRBJ1-2; TRBD1 aligns across 7 bases. The CDR3 has 12 residues. V shed 3 bases, J shed 5 bases, and the junction held 3 bases outside the gene matches. Germline CDR1 is SQVTM and CDR2 is ANQGSEA. The CDR3 DNA sequence: TGCAGCGTTGAGAAACAGGGGTATGGCTACACCTTC. It encodes CSVEKQGYGYTF.